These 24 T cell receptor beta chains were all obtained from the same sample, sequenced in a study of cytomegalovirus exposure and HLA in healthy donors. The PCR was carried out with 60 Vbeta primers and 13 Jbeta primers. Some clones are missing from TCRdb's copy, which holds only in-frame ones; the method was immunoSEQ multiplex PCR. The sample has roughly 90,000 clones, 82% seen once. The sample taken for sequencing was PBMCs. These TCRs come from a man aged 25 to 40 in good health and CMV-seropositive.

CDR3 nucleotides: TGTGCCACCAGCAGAGGGCCCTCCTACGAGCAGTACTTC. Its translation: CATSRGPSYEQYF. The V call is TRBV15, the J call TRBJ2-7; D is unresolved. V dropped 1 base and J dropped 0 bases, with 4 bases sitting between them. CDR1 is LNHNV and CDR2 is YYDKDF in the germline V gene (reference sequence). This CDR3 is 13 amino acids long.

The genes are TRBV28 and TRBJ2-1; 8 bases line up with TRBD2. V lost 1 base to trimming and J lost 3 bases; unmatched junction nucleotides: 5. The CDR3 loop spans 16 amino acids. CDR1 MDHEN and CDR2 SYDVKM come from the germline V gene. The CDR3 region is CASSLSGTRNYNEQFF. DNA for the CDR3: TGTGCCAGCAGTTTATCCGGGACTAGAAACTACAATGAGCAGTTCTTC.

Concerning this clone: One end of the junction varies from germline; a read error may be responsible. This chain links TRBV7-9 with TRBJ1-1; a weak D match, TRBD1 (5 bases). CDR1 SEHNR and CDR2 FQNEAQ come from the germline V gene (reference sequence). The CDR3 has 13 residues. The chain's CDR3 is CSSSWGGETEAFF. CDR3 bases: TGTTCCAGCAGCTGGGGGGGGGAGACTGAAGCTTTCTTT.

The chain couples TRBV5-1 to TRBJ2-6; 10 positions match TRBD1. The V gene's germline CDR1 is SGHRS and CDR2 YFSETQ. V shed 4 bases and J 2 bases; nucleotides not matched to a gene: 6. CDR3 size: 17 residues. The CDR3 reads CASSAGTGDPGANVLTF. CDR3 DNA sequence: TGCGCCAGCAGCGCCGGGACAGGGGATCCTGGGGCCAACGTCCTGACTTTC. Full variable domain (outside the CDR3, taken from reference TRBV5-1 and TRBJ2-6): KAGVTQTPRYLIKTRGQQVTLSCSPISGHRSVSWYQQTPGQGLQFLFEYFSETQRNKGNFPGRFSGRQFSNSRSEMNVSTLELGDSALYLCASSAGTGDPGANVLTFGAGSRLTVL.

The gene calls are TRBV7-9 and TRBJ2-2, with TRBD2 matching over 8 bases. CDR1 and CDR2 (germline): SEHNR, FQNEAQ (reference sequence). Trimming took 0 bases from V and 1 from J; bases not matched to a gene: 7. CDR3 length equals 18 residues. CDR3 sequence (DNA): TGTGCCAGCAGCTTAGCGCTACTAGCGGAGAAGAACACCGGGGAGCTGTTTTTT. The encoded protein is CASSLALLAEKNTGELFF.

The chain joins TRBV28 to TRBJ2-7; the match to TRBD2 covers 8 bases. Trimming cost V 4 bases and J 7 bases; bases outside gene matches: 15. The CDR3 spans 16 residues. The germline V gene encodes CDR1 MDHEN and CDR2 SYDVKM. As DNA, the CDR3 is TGTGCCAGCAGTTCCCGGGGGGGGACTTCCTCGAGGGAGCAGTACTTC. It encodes CASSSRGGTSSREQYF.

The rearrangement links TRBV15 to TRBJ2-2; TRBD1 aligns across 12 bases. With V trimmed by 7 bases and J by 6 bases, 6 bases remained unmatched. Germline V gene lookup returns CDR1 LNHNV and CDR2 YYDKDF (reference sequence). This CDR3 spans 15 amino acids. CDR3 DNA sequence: TGTGCCACCAAGCCCGGGACAGGGGGCTCCGGGGAGCTGTTTTTT. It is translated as CATKPGTGGSGELFF.

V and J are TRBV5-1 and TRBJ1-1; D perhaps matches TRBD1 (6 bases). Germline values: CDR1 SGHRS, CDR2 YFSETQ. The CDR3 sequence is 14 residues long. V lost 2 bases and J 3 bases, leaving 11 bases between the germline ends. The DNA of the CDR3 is TGCGCCAGCAGCTTACAGGGAAGTCACACTGAAGCTTTCTTT. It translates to CASSLQGSHTEAFF.

CDR3 DNA: TGTGCCAGCAGCTTAGTGGGGACAGTCAGCTCCTACGAGCAGTACTTC. As protein: CASSLVGTVSSYEQYF. This chain uses TRBV7-2 with TRBJ2-5, with 7 bases aligning to TRBD1. The J call is doubtful: the DNA matches TRBJ2-7 better. This CDR3 has 16 amino acids. Germline lookup yields CDR1 SGHTA and CDR2 FQGNSA.

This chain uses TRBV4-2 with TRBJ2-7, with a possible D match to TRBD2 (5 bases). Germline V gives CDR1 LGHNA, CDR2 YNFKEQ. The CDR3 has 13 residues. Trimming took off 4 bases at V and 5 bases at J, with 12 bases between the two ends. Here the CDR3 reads CASSPQERNEQYF. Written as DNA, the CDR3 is TGTGCCAGCAGCCCCCAGGAGCGGAACGAGCAGTACTTC.

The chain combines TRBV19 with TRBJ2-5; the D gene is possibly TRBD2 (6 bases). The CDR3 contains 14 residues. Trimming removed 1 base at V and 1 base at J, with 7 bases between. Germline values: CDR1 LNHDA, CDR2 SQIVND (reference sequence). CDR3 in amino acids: CASSIVGGQETQYF. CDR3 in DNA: TGTGCCAGTAGTATAGTGGGGGGCCAAGAGACCCAGTACTTC.

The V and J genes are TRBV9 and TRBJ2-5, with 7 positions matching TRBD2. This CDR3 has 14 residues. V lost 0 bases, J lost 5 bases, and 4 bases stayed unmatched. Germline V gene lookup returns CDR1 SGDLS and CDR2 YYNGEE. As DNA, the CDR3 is TGTGCCAGCAGCGTAGGCGGGAGTGGCGAGACCCAGTACTTC. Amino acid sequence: CASSVGGSGETQYF.

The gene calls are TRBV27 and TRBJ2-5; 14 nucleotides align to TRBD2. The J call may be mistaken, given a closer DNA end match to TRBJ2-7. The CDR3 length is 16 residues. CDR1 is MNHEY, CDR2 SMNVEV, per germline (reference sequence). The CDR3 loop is CASSPTSGRAGYEQYF. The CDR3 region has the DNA TGTGCCAGCAGCCCGACTAGCGGGAGGGCCGGGTACGAGCAGTACTTC.

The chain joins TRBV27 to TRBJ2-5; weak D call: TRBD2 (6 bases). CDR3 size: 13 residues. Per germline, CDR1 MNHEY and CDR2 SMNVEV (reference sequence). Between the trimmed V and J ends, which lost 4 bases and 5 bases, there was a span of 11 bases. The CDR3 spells CASSWGREETQYF. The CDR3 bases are TGTGCCAGCAGTTGGGGACGGGAGGAGACCCAGTACTTC.

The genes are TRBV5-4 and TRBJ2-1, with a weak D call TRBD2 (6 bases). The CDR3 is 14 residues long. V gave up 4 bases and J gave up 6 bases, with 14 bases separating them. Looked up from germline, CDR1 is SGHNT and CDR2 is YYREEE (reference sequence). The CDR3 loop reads CASSDGHGGNEQFF. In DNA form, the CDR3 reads TGTGCCAGCAGCGACGGGCACGGGGGCAATGAGCAGTTCTTC.

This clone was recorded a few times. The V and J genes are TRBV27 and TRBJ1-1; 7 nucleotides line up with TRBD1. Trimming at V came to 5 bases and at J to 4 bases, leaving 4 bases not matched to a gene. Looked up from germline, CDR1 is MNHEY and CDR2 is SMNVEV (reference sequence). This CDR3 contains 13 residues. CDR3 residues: CASSDRVLTEAFF. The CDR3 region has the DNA TGTGCCAGCAGTGACAGGGTCCTCACTGAAGCTTTCTTT.

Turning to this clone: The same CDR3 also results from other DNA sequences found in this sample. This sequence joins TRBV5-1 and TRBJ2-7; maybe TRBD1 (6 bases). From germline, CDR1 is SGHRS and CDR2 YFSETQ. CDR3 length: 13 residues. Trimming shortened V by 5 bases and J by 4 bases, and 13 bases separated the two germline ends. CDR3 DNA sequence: TGCGCCAGCAGAAGGGACACGCTTTACGAGCAGTACTTC. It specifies CASRRDTLYEQYF.

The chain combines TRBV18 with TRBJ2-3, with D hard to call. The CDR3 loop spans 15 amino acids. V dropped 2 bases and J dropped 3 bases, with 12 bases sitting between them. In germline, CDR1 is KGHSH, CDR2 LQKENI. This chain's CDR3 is CASSPVIVSTDTQYF. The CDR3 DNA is TGTGCCAGCTCACCAGTAATAGTCTCTACAGATACGCAGTATTTT. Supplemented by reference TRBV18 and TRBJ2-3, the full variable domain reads NAGVMQNPRHLVRRRGQEARLRCSPMKGHSHVYWYRQLPEEGLKFMVYLQKENIIDESGMPKERFSAEFPKEGPSILRIQQVVRGDSAAYFCASSPVIVSTDTQYFGPGTRLTVL.

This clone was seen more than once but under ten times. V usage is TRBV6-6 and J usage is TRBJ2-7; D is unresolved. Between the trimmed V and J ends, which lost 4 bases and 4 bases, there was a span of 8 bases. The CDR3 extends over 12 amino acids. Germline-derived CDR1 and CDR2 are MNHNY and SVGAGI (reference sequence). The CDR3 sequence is CASSLMRYEQYF. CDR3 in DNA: TGTGCCAGCAGTTTAATGAGATACGAGCAGTACTTC.

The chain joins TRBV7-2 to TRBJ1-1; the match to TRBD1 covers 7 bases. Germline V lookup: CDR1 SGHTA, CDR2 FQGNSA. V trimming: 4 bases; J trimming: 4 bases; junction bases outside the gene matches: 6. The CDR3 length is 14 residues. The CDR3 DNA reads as TGTGCCAGCAGCTACCGGGACAGTCGCACTGAAGCTTTCTTT. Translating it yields CASSYRDSRTEAFF.

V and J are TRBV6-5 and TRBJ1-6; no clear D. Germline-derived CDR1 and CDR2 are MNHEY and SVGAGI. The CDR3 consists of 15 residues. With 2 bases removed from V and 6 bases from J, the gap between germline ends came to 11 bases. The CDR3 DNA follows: TGTGCCAGCAGTTACAACAGTATGATTAATTCACCCCTCCACTTT. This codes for CASSYNSMINSPLHF.

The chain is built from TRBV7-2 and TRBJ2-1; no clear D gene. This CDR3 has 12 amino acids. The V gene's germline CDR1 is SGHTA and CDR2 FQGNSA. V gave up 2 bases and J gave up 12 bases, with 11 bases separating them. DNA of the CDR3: TGTGCCAGCAGCTTAAGTTACTGGTGGCAGTTCTTC. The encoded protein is CASSLSYWWQFF.

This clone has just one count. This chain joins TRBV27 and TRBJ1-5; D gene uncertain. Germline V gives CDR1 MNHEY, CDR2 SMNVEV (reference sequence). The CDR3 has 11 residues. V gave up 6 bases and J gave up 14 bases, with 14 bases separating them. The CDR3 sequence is CASRGFAEEHF. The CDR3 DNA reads TGTGCCAGCAGAGGCTTCGCAGAGGAGCATTTT.

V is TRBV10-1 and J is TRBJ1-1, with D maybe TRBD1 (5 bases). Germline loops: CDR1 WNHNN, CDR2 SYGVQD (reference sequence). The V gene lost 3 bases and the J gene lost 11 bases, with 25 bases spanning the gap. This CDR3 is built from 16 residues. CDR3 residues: CASSEVRTTVAGGAFF. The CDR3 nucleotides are TGCGCCAGCAGTGAAGTCCGGACAACGGTGGCTGGGGGGGCTTTCTTT.